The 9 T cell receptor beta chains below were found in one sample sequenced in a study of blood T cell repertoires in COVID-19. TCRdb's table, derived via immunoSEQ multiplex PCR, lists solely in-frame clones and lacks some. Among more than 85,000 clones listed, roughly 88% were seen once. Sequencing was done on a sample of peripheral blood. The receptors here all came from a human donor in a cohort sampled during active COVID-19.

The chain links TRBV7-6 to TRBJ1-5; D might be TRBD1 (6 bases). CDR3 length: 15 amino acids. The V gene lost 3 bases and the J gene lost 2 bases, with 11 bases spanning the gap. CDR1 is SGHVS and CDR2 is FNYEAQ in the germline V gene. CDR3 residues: CASSLGGRGNQPQHF. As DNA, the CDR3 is TGTGCCAGCAGCTTGGGGGGGCGCGGCAATCAGCCCCAGCATTTT. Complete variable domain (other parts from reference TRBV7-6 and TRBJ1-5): GAGVSQSPRYKVTKRGQDVALRCDPISGHVSLYWYRQALGQGPEFLTYFNYEAQQDKSGLPNDRFSAERPEGSISTLTIQRTEQRDSAMYRCASSLGGRGNQPQHFGDGTRLSIL.

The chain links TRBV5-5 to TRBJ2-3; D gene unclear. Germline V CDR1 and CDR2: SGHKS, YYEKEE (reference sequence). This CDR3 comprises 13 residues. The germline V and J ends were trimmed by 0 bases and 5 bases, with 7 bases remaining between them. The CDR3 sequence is CASSLASGDTQYF. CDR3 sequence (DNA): TGTGCCAGCAGCTTGGCGAGTGGAGATACGCAGTATTTT. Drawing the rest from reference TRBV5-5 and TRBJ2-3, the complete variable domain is DAGVTQSPTHLIKTRGQQVTLRCSPISGHKSVSWYQQVLGQGPQFIFQYYEKEERGRGNFPDRFSARQFPNYSSELNVNALLLGDSALYLCASSLASGDTQYFGPGTRLTVL.

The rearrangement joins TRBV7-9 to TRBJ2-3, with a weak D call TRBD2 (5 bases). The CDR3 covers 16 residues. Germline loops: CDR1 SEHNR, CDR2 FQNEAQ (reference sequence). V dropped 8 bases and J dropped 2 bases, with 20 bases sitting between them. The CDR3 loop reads CASDGLALPPTDTQYF. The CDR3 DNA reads TGTGCCAGCGACGGGCTAGCCCTCCCCCCCACAGATACGCAGTATTTT.

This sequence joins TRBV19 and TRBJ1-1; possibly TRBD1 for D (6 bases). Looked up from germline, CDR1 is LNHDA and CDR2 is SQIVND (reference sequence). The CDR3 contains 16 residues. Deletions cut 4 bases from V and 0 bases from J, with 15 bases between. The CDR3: CASSKGEGEMNTEAFF. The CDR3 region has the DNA TGTGCCAGTAGTAAGGGGGAGGGAGAAATGAACACTGAAGCTTTCTTT.

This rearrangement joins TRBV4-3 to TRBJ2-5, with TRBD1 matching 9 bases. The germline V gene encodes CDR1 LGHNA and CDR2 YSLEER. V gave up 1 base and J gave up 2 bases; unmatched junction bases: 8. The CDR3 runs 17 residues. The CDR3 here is CASSQGSATGGQETQYF. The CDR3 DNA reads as TGCGCCAGCAGCCAAGGAAGCGCGACAGGGGGTCAAGAGACCCAGTACTTC.

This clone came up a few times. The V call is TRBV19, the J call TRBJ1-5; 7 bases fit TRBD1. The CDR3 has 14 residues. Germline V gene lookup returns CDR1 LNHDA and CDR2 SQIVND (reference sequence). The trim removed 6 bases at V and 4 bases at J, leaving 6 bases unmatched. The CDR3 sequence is CASRTRTGNQPQHF. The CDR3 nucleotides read TGTGCCAGTAGGACTCGGACAGGTAATCAGCCCCAGCATTTT.

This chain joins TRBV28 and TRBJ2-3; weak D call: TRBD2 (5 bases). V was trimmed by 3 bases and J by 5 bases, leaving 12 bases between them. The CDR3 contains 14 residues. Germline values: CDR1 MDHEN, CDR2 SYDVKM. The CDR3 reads CASSLLQGGDTQYF. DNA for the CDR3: TGTGCCAGCAGTTTGCTGCAAGGAGGAGATACGCAGTATTTT.

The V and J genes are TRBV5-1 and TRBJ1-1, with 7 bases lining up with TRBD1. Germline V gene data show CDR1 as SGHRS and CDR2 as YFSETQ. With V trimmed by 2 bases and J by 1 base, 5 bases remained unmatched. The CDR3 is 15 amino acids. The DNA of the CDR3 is TGCGCCAGCAGCTTTCAGGGGGTTGGGAACACTGAAGCTTTCTTT. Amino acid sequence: CASSFQGVGNTEAFF.

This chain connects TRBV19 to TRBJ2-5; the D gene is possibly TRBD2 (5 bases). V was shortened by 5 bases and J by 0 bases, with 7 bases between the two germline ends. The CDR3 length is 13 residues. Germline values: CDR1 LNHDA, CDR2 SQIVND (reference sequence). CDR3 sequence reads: CASSPGNQETQYF. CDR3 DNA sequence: TGTGCCAGTAGTCCCGGGAACCAAGAGACCCAGTACTTC.